This TCR beta chain was captured in a study of blood T cell repertoires in COVID-19 (dated by TCRdb to 2020 to 2021). Regarding the research as a whole: Collaborator samples came from the United States, Italy and Spain and covered acute and convalescent phases of COVID-19. The material from the prospective study consisted of cDNA or gDNA derived from T cells, B-cell-depleted T cells, or PBMCs. The dataset comprised deeply sampled blood TCRbeta repertoires from subjects exposed to, actively infected with, or recovered from COVID-19. The repertoires were made available in a free public database intended to serve as a resource for research on the immune response to SARS-CoV-2. The samples were drawn from two sources: the first 160 participants of the ongoing ImmuneRACE study, and about 1,300 subjects contributed by 6 global collaborators. Sample metadata almost always included a de-identified subject ID, COVID-19 status, age in years and sex. Where HLA class I and class II types were available, the types were taken from metadata supplied by the sample provider, not from assay-based typing.

From V the trimming removes 1 base and from J it removes 1 base, while the gene matches leave 4 bases of the junction unaccounted for. Taken from the germline V gene, the CDR1 and CDR2 loops are MNHNS and SASEGT. Taken from cysteine to phenylalanine, the CDR3 has 16 residues. Only the CDR3 portion is preserved as DNA: 48 bases, with reading frame beginning at the first base. At one collaborating source in Seattle, patients were enrolled during active infection and were followed longitudinally through the course of disease. The collaborating institutions used their own protocols to collect whole blood in K2EDTA tubes. For TCRbeta analysis, collaborator samples were shipped as frozen whole blood, as isolated PBMCs, or as DNA extracted from either sample type. Notes on this clone: Its antigen remains undetermined. No much larger clone is present one base from it, and per-base qualities are unavailable.

TCRbeta CDR3 regions were amplified from genomic DNA using the immunoSEQ Assay, a bias-controlled multiplex PCR. The authors' pipeline ran thus. The number of nucleated cells in each sample was estimated from the amplification of reference gene primers within the assay. To quantify the absolute abundance of each unique TCRbeta CDR3 rearrangement, sequence reads were collapsed and filtered. For each sample, productive Simpson clonality was calculated as the square root of Simpson's diversity index across productive rearrangements. Held by TCRdb, this immuneACCESS table contains in-frame sequences only and omits some clones. Under half of the omission traces to an unresolved V gene where checked; the cause of the rest is unknown. V and J calls and clone size are given by that table; D and trimming were obtained from the DNA. For this sample the table gives about 370,000 clones, of which about 90% were detected only once. The ten largest make up more than 9% of the sample.

What the research found in general, with its limitations: Clinical and demographic metadata were provided uncurated, with the amount varying by source and participant.

Sequenced input: peripheral blood. This chain is built from TRBV6-1 and TRBJ2-3, with 8 bases matching TRBD2. The sequence was obtained from a woman aged 25 to 45 with COVID-19, enrolled during active disease. The CDR3 has the sequence CASSEEAGVGTDTQYF. The sequenced DNA is TGTGCCAGCAGTGAAGAAGCGGGGGTGGGCACAGATACGCAGTATTTT.